This TCR beta chain was identified during a study of tumor-infiltrating lymphocytes in primary liver carcinoma. Concerning this clonotype itself: One end of the junction varies from germline; a read error may be responsible.

Germline loops: CDR1 MDHEN, CDR2 SYDVKM. The CDR3 is 17 residues long. With 500 ng total RNA as template and a constant-region primer, TCR beta cDNA was made. Three nested multiplex PCR rounds, a slightly modified ARM-PCR method, built the TCR beta libraries. Investigators reported that the first two PCR rounds, at about 9 cycles each, used TRBV1-TRBV30 forward primers with a C-beta reverse primer. MiXCR, applied by TCRdb to the multiplex PCR reads, yields one record per CDR3 protein. The sample has about 110,000 distinct CDR3 sequences, approximately 82% seen once. Between roughly 20 and 31 mg of unsorted bulk tissue served as the source from which RNA and DNA were co-extracted. Sampling targeted five separate regions of each tumor, which included the tumor centre.

The genes are TRBV28 and TRBJ1-4, with TRBD1 identical over 7 bases. Sequenced sample: liver tumor tissue from sampling region 3. Subset reported: tumor region T3, left-lateral pole. This clonotype originated in a man aged 35 to 55 with primary liver carcinoma and hepatitis B virus infection. Here the CDR3 reads CASSGLDRSATNERLFF. In nucleotides, the CDR3 is TGTGCCAGCAGTGGCCTGGACAGGAGTGCAACTAATGAAAGACTGTTTTTT. The whole variable domain, remainder taken from reference TRBV28 and TRBJ1-4, is DVKVTQSSRYLVKRTGEKVFLECVQDMDHENMFWYRQDPGLGLRLIYFSYDVKMKEKGDIPEGYSVSREKKERFSLILESASTNQTSMYLCASSGLDRSATNERLFFGSGTQLSVL.